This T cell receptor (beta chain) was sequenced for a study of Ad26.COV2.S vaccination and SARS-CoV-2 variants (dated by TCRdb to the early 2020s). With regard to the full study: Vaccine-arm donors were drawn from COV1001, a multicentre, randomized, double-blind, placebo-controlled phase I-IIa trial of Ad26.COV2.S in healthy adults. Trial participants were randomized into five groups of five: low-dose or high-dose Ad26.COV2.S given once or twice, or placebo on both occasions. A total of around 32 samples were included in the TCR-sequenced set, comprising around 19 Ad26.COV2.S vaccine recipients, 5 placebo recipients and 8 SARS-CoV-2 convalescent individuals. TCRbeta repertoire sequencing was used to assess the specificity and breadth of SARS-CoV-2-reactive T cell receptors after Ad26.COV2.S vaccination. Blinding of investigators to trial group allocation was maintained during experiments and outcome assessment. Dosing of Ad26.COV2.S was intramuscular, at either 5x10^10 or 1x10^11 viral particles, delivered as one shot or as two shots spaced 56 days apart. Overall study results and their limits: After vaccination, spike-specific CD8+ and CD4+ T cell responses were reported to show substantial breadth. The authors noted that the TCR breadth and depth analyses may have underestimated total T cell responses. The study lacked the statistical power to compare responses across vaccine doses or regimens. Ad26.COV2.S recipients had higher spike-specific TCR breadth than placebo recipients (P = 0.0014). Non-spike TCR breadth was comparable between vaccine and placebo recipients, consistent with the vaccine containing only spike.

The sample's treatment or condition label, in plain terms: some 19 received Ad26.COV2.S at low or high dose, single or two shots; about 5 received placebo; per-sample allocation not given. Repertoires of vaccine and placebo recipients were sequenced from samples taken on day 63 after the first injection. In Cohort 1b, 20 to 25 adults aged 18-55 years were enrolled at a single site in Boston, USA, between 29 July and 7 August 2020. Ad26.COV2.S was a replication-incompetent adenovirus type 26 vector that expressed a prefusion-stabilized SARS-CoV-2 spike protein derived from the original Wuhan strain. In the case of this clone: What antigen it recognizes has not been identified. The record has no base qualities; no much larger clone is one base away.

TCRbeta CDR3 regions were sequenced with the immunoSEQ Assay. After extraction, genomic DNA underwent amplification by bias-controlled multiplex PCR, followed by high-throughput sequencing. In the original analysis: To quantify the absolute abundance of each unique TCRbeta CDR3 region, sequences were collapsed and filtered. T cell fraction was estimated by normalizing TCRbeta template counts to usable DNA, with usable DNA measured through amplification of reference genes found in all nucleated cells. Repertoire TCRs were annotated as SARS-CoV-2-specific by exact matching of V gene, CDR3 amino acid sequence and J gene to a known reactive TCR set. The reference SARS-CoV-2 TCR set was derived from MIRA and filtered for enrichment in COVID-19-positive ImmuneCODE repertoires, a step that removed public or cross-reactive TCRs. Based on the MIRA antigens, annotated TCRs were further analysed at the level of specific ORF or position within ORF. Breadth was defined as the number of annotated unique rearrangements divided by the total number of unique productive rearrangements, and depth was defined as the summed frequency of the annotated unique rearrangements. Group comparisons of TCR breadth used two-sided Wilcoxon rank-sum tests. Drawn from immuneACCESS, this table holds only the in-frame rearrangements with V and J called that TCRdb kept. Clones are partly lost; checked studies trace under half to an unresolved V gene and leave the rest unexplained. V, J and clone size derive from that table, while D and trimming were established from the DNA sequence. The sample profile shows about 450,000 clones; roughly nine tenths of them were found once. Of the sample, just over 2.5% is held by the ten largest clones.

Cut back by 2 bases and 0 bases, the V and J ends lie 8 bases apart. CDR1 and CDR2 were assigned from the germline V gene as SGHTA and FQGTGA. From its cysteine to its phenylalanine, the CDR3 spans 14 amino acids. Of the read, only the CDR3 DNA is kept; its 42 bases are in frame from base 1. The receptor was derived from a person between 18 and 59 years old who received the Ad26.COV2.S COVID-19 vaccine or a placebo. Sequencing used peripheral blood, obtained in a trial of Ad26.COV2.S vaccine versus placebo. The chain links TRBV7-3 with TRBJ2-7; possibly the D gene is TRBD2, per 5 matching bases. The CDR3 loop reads CASSLVRDSYEQYF. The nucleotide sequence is TGTGCCAGCAGCTTAGTTCGGGACTCCTACGAGCAGTACTTC. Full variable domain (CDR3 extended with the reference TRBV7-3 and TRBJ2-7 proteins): GAGVSQTPSNKVTEKGKYVELRCDPISGHTALYWYRQSLGQGPEFLIYFQGTGAADDSGLPNDRFFAVRPEGSVSTLKIQRTERGDSAVYLCASSLVRDSYEQYFGPGTRLTVT.